The source of this TCR beta chain is a study of beta chain features in type 1 diabetes. The overall study: The samples had about 100,000,000 sorted cells examined in all.

Findings and caveats of the study: No resolution was reached here on whether HLA type influences TCRB rearrangement. Patients with type 1 diabetes showed fewer VDJ junction insertions and more deletions. When Type 1 diabetes patients were examined, their TCRB CDR3s proved moderately but significantly shorter in all four CD4+ subsets.

Comments on this clone: What it recognizes is unknown.

All of the isolated RNA was reverse transcribed, so expressed TCRB transcripts were sequenced. Some clones are missing from TCRdb's copy, which holds only in-frame ones; the method was immunoSEQ multiplex PCR. The table includes roughly 370,000 clones, approximately 15% detected once. Trimming stripped 5 bases from V and 1 base from J, with 13 bases between. This CDR3 is built from 15 residues. Germline lookup yields CDR1 MNHEY and CDR2 SVGAGI. The sequenced material came from naive CD4+ T cells from blood. This sequence was found in a man aged 30 to 45 in good health. The chain carries TRBV6-5 and TRBJ2-3; a weak D match, TRBD2 (6 bases). CDR3 protein: CASSVGGVGTDTQYF. The CDR3 DNA reads as TGTGCCAGCAGTGTGGGGGGAGTGGGCACAGATACGCAGTATTTT.